The clone carrying this T cell receptor (beta chain) appeared many times. Diagnostic decisions used clinical symptoms, serum thyroxine and TRAb, thyroid ultrasound and orbital computed tomography. Fresh peripheral blood, about 9.6 ml, yielded the PBMCs. Amplification of TCR beta CDR3 regions was performed using RNA transcripts as template. The study used the HTBI primer set for a first-round RT-PCR of the TCR CDR3. TCRdb reprocessed the multiplex PCR reads with MiXCR, giving one entry per CDR3 protein. The data contain 20,000 or so distinct CDR3 sequences, approximately 49% of them singletons. These data are taken from a study of T cells in Graves' hyperthyroidism and ophthalmopathy. Germline V gene sequence: CDR1 DFQATT, CDR2 SNEGSKA (reference sequence). After removal of 3 bases from V and 1 base from J, the junction contained 5 bases not matched to a gene. The CDR3 sequence is 15 residues long.

The TCR comes from a woman aged 40 to 49 with Graves' hyperthyroidism that later progressed to Graves' ophthalmopathy. Sequencing was done on a sample of blood. The chain joins TRBV20-1 to TRBJ2-4, with 8 bases that match TRBD1. The CDR3 region has the DNA TGCAGTGCTAGGGACAGGGACGGGGCCAAAAACATTCAGTACTTC. Amino acids: CSARDRDGAKNIQYF.